Shown below are 8 T cell receptor beta chains from a single sample sequenced in a study of blood T cell repertoires in COVID-19. Profiled with immunoSEQ multiplex PCR; TCRdb holds only in-frame clones, not every one. The sample yields 250,000 or so clones, nearly 90% seen once. The specimen sequenced was PBMCs or T cells enriched from blood (not recorded which). These receptor sequences come from a man aged 30 to 45 who had recovered from COVID-19.

The rearrangement uses TRBV7-9 and TRBJ2-7; 7 bases align to TRBD2. Trimming at V came to 3 bases and at J to 2 bases, leaving 1 base not matched to a gene. Germline-derived CDR1 and CDR2 are SEHNR and FQNEAQ (reference sequence). The CDR3 is made up of 13 amino acids. The CDR3 bases are TGTGCCAGCAGCTTTCGGGGGGCCTACGAGCAGTACTTC. As protein: CASSFRGAYEQYF.

This sequence joins TRBV12-3 or TRBV12-4 and TRBJ2-7, with TRBD2 matching 7 bases. J lost 3 bases, V lost 9 bases, and 8 bases had no gene match. CDR3 length equals 13 residues. This CDR3 reads CASREGYGYEQYF. Written as DNA, the CDR3 is TGTGCCAGTAGGGAGGGGTATGGCTACGAGCAGTACTTC.

The V and J genes are TRBV9 and TRBJ2-7; 8 nucleotides match TRBD1. The CDR3 contains 13 residues. V gave up 4 bases and J gave up 4 bases; unmatched junction bases: 4. The germline gives CDR1 SGDLS, CDR2 YYNGEE. The CDR3: CASSPGTGYEQYF. The CDR3 coding sequence is TGTGCCAGCAGCCCCGGGACAGGATACGAGCAGTACTTC.

This clone was seen only once. The chain uses TRBV5-8 and TRBJ2-1; 12 bases map to TRBD2. CDR1 SGHTS and CDR2 YDEGEE come from the germline V gene. This CDR3 has 15 residues. V dropped 3 bases and J dropped 4; count of bases not matched to a gene: 2. CDR3 sequence: CASSSGLAGYNEQFF. As DNA, the CDR3 is TGTGCCAGCAGCTCCGGACTAGCGGGGTACAATGAGCAGTTCTTC.

This chain links TRBV7-8 with TRBJ1-1; D is perhaps TRBD1 (6 bases). V was cut by 5 bases and J by 1 base, with 14 bases left in between. The germline gives CDR1 SGHVS, CDR2 FQNEAQ. This CDR3 has 15 residues. The CDR3 sequence: CASSLWGTQNTEAFF. CDR3 DNA sequence: TGTGCCAGCAGCCTGTGGGGGACACAGAACACTGAAGCTTTCTTT.

The chain carries TRBV3-1 (or the pseudogene TRBV3-2) and TRBJ1-5; perhaps TRBD1 as D (5 bases). CDR3 size: 15 residues. CDR1 and CDR2 (germline): LGHDT, YNNKEL (reference sequence). Trimming left V 1 base short and J 2 bases short, with 9 bases between. The CDR3 DNA is TGTGCCAGCAGCCAAGGTCTAGGGGGCAATCAGCCCCAGCATTTT. Translating gives CASSQGLGGNQPQHF.

The V gene is TRBV29-1, the J gene TRBJ1-2; D is uncertain. The CDR3 contains 11 residues. CDR1 and CDR2 (germline): SQVTM, ANQGSEA. V gave up 3 bases and J gave up 2 bases, with 4 bases separating them. This CDR3 reads CSVEENYGYTF. CDR3 nucleotide sequence: TGCAGCGTTGAGGAGAACTATGGCTACACCTTC.

This sequence joins TRBV11-2 and TRBJ2-7; D is uncertain. Germline V gene lookup returns CDR1 SGHAT and CDR2 FQNNGV. Deletions cut 6 bases from V and 0 bases from J, with 12 bases between. The CDR3 length is 14 residues. The CDR3 sequence is CASRRVSTSYEQYF. The CDR3 DNA is TGTGCCAGCAGAAGAGTTTCAACCTCCTACGAGCAGTACTTC.